This T cell receptor (beta chain) was sequenced in a study of monozygotic twins with inflammatory bowel disease. TCRdb re-called the 5' RACE reads and catalogs CDR3 proteins one per entry, DNA excluded. This table holds approximately 110,000 distinct CDR3 sequences. Study-level results: Inverse Simpson values showed less TCRbeta diversity in IBD patients than in their healthy co-twins.

As concerns this clonotype: Its specificity is not known.

Germline V CDR1 and CDR2: SGHNT, YYREEE (reference sequence). The CDR3 covers 12 residues. This chain joins TRBV5-4 and TRBJ1-1. This receptor was taken from a human donor with ulcerative colitis or Crohn's disease, or a healthy co-twin of an affected twin (not recorded which). Sample: blood. The CDR3 loop reads CASRGENTEAFF.